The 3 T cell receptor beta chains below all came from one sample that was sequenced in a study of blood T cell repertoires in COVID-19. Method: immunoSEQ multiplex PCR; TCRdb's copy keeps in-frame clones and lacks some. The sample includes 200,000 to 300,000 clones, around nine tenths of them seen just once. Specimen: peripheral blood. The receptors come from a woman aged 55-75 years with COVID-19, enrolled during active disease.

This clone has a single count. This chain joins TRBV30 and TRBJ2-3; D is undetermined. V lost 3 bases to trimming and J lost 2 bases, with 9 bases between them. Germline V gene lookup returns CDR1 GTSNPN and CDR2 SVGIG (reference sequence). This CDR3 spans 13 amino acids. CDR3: CAWSWRVTDTQYF. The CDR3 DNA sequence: TGTGCCTGGAGCTGGAGAGTCACAGATACGCAGTATTTT.

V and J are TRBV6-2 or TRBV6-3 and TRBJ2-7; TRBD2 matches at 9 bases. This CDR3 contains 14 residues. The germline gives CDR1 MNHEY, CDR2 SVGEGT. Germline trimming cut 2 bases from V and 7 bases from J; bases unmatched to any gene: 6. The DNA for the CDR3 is TGTGCCAGCAGTTACATAGCGGGAGTGGGAGAGCAGTACTTC. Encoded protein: CASSYIAGVGEQYF.

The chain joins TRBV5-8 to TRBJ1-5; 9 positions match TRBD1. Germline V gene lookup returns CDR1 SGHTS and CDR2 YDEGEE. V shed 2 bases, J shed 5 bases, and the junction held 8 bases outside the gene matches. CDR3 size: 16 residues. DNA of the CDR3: TGTGCCAGCAGCTTCGTTCCTACAGGGGGCTATCAGCCCCAGCATTTT. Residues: CASSFVPTGGYQPQHF.